This T cell receptor beta chain was identified in a study of blood T cell repertoires in COVID-19. V lost 4 bases and J lost 4, with 11 bases in between. The V gene's germline CDR1 is SGHTA and CDR2 FQGNSA. The CDR3 has 14 amino acids. Measured with immunoSEQ multiplex PCR; TCRdb has only the in-frame clones, and not every one. Seen here are some 57,000 clones, roughly nine tenths observed once, and the top ten hold 1.5% to 2%. The chain is built from TRBV7-2 and TRBJ2-1, with TRBD1 as a possible D gene (5 bases). The specimen sequenced was peripheral blood. The sequence was collected from a man aged 55 to 70 with acute or convalescent COVID-19. The CDR3 DNA sequence: TGTGCCAGCAGCTCCCAGGGTCTTTACAATGAGCAGTTCTTC. Its protein is CASSSQGLYNEQFF.